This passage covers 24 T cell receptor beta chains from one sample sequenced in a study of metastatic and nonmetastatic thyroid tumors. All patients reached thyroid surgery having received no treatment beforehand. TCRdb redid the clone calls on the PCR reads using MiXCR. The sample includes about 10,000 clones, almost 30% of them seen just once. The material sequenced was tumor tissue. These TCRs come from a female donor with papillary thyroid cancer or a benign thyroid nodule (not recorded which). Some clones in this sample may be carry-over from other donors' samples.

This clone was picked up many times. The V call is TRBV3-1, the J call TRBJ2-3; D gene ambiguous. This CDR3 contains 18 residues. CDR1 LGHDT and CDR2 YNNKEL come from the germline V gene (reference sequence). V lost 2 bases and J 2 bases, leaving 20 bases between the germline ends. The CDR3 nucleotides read TGTGCCAGCAGCCAATACCCCCCCGCGGTGCCCATCACAGATACGCAGTATTTT. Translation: CASSQYPPAVPITDTQYF.

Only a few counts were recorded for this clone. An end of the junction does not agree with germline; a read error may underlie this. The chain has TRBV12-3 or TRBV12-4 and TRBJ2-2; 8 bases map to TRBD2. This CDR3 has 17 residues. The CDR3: CASSSPGGGRWAGELFF. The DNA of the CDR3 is TGCGCCAGCAGTTCGCCTGGCGGGGGGCGTTGGGCCGGGGAGCTGTTTTTT.

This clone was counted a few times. The CDR3 spells CAWRHSGANYGYTF. The CDR3 DNA is TGTGCCTGGAGGCACTCCGGGGCGAACTATGGCTACACCTTC. The gene calls are TRBV30 and TRBJ1-2; possible D gene TRBD1, 5 bases. Germline assignment: CDR1 GTSNPN and CDR2 SVGIG (reference sequence). The V and J ends lost 3 bases and 2 bases respectively, with 13 bases between them. CDR3 length: 14 residues.

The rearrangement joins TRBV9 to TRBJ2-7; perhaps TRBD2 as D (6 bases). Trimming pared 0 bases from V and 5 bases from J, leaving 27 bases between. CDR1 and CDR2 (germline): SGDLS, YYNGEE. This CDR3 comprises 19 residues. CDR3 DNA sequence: TGTGCCAGCAGCGTAGCCAGTAGCCCCGTCGGGAGCGGCAGAGACGAGCAGTACTTC. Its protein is CASSVASSPVGSGRDEQYF.

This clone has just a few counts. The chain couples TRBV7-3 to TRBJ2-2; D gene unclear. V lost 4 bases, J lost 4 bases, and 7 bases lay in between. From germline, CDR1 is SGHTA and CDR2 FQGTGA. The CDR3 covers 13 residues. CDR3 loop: CASSSEVTGELFF. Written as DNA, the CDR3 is TGTGCCAGCAGCTCCGAGGTCACCGGGGAGCTGTTTTTT.

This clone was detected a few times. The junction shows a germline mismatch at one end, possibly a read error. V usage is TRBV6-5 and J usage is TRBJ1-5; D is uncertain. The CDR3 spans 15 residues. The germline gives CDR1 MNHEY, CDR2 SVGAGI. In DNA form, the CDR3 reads TGTGCCGGCAGTTTGGGGATGGGTCGCAGTCAGCCCCAGCATTTT. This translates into CAGSLGMGRSQPQHF.

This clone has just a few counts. CDR3 in DNA: TGTGCCACCAGCACTCAGGGAGACTATGGCTACACCTTC. It encodes CATSTQGDYGYTF. The gene calls are TRBV15 and TRBJ1-2; the D gene is possibly TRBD1 (5 bases). CDR1 is LNHNV, CDR2 YYDKDF, per germline (reference sequence). CDR3 length: 13 amino acids. V was cut by 4 bases and J by 3 bases, with 9 bases left in between.

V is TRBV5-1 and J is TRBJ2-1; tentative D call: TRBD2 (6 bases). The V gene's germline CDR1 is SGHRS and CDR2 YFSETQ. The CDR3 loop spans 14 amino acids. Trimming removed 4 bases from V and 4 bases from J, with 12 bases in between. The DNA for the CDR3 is TGCGCCAGCAGCCTCCGGGACTTTTACAATGAGCAGTTCTTC. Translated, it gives CASSLRDFYNEQFF. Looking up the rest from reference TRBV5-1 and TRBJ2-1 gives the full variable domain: KAGVTQTPRYLIKTRGQQVTLSCSPISGHRSVSWYQQTPGQGLQFLFEYFSETQRNKGNFPGRFSGRQFSNSRSEMNVSTLELGDSALYLCASSLRDFYNEQFFGPGTRLTVL.

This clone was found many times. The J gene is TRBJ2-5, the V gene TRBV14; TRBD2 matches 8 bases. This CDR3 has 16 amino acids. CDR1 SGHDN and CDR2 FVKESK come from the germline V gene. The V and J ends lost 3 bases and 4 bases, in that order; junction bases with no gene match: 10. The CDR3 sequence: CASSHSRPSGLETQYF. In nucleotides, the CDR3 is TGTGCCAGCAGCCATTCCCGTCCTAGCGGGTTAGAGACCCAGTACTTC. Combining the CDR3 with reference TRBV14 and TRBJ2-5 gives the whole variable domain EAGVTQFPSHSVIEKGQTVTLRCDPISGHDNLYWYRRVMGKEIKFLLHFVKESKQDESGMPNNRFLAERTGGTYSTLKVQPAELEDSGVYFCASSHSRPSGLETQYFGPGTRLLVL.

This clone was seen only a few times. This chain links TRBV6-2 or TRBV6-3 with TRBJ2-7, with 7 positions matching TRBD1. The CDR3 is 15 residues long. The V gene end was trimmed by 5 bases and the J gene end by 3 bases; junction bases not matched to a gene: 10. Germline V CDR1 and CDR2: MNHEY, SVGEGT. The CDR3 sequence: CASSLRYRGFYEQYF. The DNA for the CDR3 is TGTGCCAGCAGTCTCCGGTACAGGGGTTTCTACGAGCAGTACTTC.

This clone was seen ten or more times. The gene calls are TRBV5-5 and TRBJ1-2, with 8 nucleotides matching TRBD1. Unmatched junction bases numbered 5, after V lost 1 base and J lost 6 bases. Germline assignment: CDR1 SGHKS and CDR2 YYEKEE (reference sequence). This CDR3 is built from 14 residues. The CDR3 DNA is TGTGCCAGCAGCTTGCGGGCAGGGGGCGATGGCTACACCTTC. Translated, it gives CASSLRAGGDGYTF.

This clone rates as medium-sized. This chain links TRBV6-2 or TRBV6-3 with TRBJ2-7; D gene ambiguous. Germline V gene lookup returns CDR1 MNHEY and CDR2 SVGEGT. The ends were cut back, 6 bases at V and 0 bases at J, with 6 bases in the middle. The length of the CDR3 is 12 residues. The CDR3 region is CASRQNSYEQYF. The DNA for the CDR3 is TGTGCCAGCAGGCAAAACTCCTACGAGCAGTACTTC.

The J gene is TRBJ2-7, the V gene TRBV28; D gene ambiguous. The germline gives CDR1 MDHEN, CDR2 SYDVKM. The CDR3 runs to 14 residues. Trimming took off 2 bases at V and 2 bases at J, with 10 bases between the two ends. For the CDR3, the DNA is TGTGCCAGCAGTTTACCTCTAGGACCCTACGAGCAGTACTTC. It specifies CASSLPLGPYEQYF.

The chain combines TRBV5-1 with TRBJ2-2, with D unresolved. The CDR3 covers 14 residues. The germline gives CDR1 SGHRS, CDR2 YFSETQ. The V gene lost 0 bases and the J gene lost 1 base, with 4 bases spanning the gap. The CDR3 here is CASSLDGNTGELFF. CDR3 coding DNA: TGCGCCAGCAGCTTGGACGGGAACACCGGGGAGCTGTTTTTT.

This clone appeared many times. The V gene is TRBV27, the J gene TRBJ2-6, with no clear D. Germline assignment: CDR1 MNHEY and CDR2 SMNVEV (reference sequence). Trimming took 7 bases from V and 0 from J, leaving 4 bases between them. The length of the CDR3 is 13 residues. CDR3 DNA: TGTGCCAGCAAGGCCTCTGGGGCCAACGTCCTGACTTTC. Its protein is CASKASGANVLTF.

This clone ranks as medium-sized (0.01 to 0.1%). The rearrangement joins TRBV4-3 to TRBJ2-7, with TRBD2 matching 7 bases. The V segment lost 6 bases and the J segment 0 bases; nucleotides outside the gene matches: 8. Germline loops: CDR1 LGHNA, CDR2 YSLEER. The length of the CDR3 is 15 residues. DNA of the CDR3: TGCGCCAGCAGTTCGCTAGCGGCTTCCTCCTACGAGCAGTACTTC. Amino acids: CASSSLAASSYEQYF.

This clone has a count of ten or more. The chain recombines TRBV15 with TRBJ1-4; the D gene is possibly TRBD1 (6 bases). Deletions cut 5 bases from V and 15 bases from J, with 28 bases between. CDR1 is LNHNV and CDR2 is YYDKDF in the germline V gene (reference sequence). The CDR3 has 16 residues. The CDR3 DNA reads TGTGCCACCAGCGCCCGCGGGGGGGCCACCGGGGATAGGATGTTTTTT. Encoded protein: CATSARGGATGDRMFF.

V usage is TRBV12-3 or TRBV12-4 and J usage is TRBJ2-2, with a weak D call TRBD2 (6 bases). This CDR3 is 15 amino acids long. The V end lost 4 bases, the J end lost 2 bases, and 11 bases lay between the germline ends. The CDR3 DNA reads TGTGCCAGCAGTTCAGCGGGCCCCAACACCGGGGAGCTGTTTTTT. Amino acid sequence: CASSSAGPNTGELFF.

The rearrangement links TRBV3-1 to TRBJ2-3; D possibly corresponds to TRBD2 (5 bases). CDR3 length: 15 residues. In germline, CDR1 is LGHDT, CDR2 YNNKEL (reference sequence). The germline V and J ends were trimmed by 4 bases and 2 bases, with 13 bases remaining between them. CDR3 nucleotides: TGTGCCAGCAGCCCCGGGTGGAGGCTCACAGATACGCAGTATTTT. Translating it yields CASSPGWRLTDTQYF.

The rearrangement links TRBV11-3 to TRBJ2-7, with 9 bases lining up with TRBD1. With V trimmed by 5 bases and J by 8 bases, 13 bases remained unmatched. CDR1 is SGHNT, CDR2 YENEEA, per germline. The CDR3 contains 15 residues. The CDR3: CASSQTGRDREKQYF. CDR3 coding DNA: TGTGCCAGCAGCCAGACAGGTCGGGACAGGGAAAAGCAGTACTTC.

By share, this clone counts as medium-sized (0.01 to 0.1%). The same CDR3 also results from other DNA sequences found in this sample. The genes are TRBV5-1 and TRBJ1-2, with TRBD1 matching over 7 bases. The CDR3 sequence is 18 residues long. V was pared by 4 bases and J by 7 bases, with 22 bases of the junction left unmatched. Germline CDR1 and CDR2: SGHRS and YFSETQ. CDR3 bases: TGCGCCAGCAGCGACATAACCCAATTGACAGGGCTAAGCGGTGGCTACACCTTC. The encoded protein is CASSDITQLTGLSGGYTF.

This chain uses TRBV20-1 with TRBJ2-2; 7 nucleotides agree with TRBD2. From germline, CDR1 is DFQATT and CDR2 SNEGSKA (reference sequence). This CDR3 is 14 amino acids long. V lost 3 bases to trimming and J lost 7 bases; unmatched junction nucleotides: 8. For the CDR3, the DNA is TGCAGTGCTAGTTCGGGAGGAGATGGCGGGGAGCTGTTTTTT. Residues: CSASSGGDGGELFF.

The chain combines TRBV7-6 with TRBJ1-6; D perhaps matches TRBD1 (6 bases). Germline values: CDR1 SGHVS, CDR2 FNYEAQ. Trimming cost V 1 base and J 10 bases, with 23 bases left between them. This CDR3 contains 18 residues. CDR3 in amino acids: CASSLEALTRGHVSPLHF. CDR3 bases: TGTGCCAGCAGCTTAGAAGCGCTCACCCGGGGGCATGTGTCACCCCTCCACTTT.

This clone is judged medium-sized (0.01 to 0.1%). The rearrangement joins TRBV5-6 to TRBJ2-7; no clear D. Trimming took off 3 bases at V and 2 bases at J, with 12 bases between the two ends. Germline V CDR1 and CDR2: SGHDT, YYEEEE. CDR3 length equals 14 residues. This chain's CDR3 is CASSYGRSTYEQYF. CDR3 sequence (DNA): TGTGCCAGCAGCTACGGACGTAGTACCTACGAGCAGTACTTC.